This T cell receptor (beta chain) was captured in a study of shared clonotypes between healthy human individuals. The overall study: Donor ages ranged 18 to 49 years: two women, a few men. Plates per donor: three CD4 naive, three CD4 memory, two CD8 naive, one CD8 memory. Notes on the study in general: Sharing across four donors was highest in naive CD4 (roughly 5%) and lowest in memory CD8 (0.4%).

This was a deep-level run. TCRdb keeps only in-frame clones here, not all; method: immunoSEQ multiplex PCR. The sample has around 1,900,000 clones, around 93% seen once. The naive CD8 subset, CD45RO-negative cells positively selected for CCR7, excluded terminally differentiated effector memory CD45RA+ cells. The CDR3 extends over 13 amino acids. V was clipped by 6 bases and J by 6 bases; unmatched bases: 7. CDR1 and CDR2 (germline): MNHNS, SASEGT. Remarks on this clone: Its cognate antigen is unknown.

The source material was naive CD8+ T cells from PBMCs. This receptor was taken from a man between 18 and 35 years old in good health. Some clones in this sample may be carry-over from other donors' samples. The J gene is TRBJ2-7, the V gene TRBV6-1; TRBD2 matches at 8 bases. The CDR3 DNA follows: TGTGCCAGCAGCAGCGGGAGTACAACCGAGCAGTACTTC. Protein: CASSSGSTTEQYF.